This TCR beta chain was sequenced during a study of CD8 T cells in ankylosing spondylitis. Study-level results: Reports say disease-linked clones showed up significantly more in matched ankylosing spondylitis synovial fluid. Earlier work had already found some motif variants in reactive arthritis synovial fluid and blood. A TCR beta motif made of fewer than ten highly homologous variants seemed typical of ankylosing spondylitis blood.

Researchers built TCR beta libraries using quantitative 5'-RACE with molecular barcodes. A single record per CDR3 protein comes from TCRdb applying MiXCR to the 5' RACE reads. The data hold 150,000 to 250,000 distinct CDR3 sequences, with about 13% observed a single time. This clonotype was observed once. Antigen specificity is unknown. Germline V lookup: CDR1 LGHDT, CDR2 YNNKEL (reference sequence). The CDR3 runs 16 residues. Germline trimming cut 0 bases from V and 6 bases from J; bases unmatched to any gene: 8. V gene TRBV3-1 combines with J gene TRBJ1-2; 9 bases line up with TRBD1. The source material was blood, either unsorted or a sorted T cell fraction (not recorded which). This sequence originates from a male donor with ankylosing spondylitis or in good health (not recorded which). Here the CDR3 reads CASSQDYADRGHGYTF. The CDR3 DNA sequence: TGTGCCAGCAGCCAAGATTACGCGGACAGGGGCCATGGCTACACCTTC.